The T cell receptor beta chain described here comes from a study of blood T cells in healthy people across ages. This CDR3 region has 14 residues. Looked up from germline, CDR1 is MDHEN and CDR2 is SYDVKM. The extraction recovered at least 5.5 micrograms of total RNA per sample. Next came a second PCR, run for about 7 to 11 cycles, which used a sample-barcoded 5' primer along with a J-beta primer mix. A single record per CDR3 protein comes from TCRdb applying MiXCR to the 5' RACE reads. The data contain around 820,000 distinct CDR3 sequences, around a quarter of them seen just once; the ten biggest clones take up under 4.5%. About this clonotype: The conserved final phenylalanine or tryptophan is absent from the CDR3, which likely points to a read error.

The same data also contributed to another study, on T cells of mothers and their children.

Sequencing input: blood. The sequence came from a boy aged 5-17 years in good health. The rearrangement links TRBV28 to TRBJ2-1; 9 bases are a match to TRBD1. CDR3 bases: TGTTCCAGCAGGGGGACAGGGCTGTACAATGAGCAGTTCCTC. Translating it yields CSSRGTGLYNEQFL.